Below, one TCR beta chain is given with its context. The record originates from a study of blood T cell repertoires in COVID-19. In the study overall: The origin of the acute and convalescent COVID-19 samples was the United States, Italy and Spain.

Clones were read by immunoSEQ multiplex PCR, and TCRdb kept only the in-frame ones, dropping some. Of more than 90,000 clones listed, 92% were seen once; the top ten hold 5.7%. The CDR3 extends over 14 amino acids. Germline V gives CDR1 SGHRS, CDR2 YFSETQ. J gave up 4 bases and V 6 bases, and 6 bases lay outside the gene matches. This sequence originates from a man between 45 and 60 years old with active COVID-19. This chain uses TRBV5-1 with TRBJ1-3, with 8 bases lining up with TRBD1. Sequenced input: peripheral blood. The CDR3, as DNA: TGCGCCAGCAAAAGGACAGGGATCGGAAACACCATATATTTT. Its protein is CASKRTGIGNTIYF.